This T cell receptor beta chain was profiled in a study of blood T cells in healthy people across ages. Overall study results and limits: Both naive CD4+ cell counts and diversity were greater in long-lived donors than in aged donors.

The second PCR ran about 6 to 11 cycles with a sample-barcoded 5' primer and J-beta primers. One entry per CDR3 protein results from TCRdb running MiXCR on the 5' RACE reads. The sample carries about 680,000 distinct CDR3 sequences, around 49% recorded once. This clonotype showed up just a few times. What it binds is unknown. From germline, CDR1 is KGHSH and CDR2 LQKENI. The CDR3 covers 14 residues. V was trimmed by 1 base and J by 0 bases, leaving 5 bases between them. The receptor comes from a woman aged 60-75 years in good health. Sequenced sample: blood. The rearrangement joins TRBV18 to TRBJ2-3; tentatively, D is TRBD2 (5 bases). The CDR3 here is CASSPRESTDTQYF. The CDR3 DNA follows: TGTGCCAGCTCACCACGGGAGAGCACAGATACGCAGTATTTT.